A single sample gave rise to the 2 T cell receptor beta chains below, sequenced in a study of blood T cells in healthy people across ages. Sample-barcoded 5' priming and a J-beta primer mix drove a second PCR of about 6 to 12 cycles. TCRdb re-called the 5' RACE reads with MiXCR, one entry per CDR3 protein. The top ten clones hold more than 3% of a sample with about 630,000 distinct CDR3 sequences, about 21% of them seen once. What was sequenced was blood. All receptors come from a man aged 65 to 85 in good health.

This clonotype is labeled medium-sized. The gene calls are TRBV28 and TRBJ2-3; tentatively, D is TRBD1 or TRBD2 (5 bases each). The CDR3 is 12 amino acids. CDR1 is MDHEN and CDR2 is SYDVKM in the germline V gene. V dropped 3 bases and J dropped 11 bases, with 12 bases sitting between them. CDR3 in DNA: TGTGCCAGCAGTTTCGGGGCCCCGATGCAGTATTTT. Residues: CASSFGAPMQYF.

This clonotype was found a few times. V usage is TRBV14 and J usage is TRBJ2-7; D uncertain. Trimming left V 4 bases short and J 7 bases short, with 11 bases between. CDR1 and CDR2 from the germline V gene are SGHDN and FVKESK. This CDR3 is built from 12 residues. CDR3 sequence: CASSPDVGEQYF. Here the CDR3 DNA reads TGTGCCAGCAGCCCAGACGTCGGGGAGCAGTACTTC.